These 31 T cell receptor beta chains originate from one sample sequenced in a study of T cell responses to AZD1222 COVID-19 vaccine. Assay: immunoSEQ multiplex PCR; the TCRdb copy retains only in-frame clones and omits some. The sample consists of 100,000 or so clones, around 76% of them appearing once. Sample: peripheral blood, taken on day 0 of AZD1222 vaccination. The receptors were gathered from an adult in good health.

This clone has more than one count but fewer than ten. The chain's CDR3 is CATEDGYTF. For the CDR3, the DNA is TGTGCCACGGAGGACGGCTACACCTTC. The chain recombines TRBV24-1 with TRBJ1-2; D is uncertain. The CDR3 covers 9 residues. Trimming cost V 10 bases and J 8 bases, with 7 bases left between them. The germline V gene encodes CDR1 KGHDR and CDR2 SFDVKD.

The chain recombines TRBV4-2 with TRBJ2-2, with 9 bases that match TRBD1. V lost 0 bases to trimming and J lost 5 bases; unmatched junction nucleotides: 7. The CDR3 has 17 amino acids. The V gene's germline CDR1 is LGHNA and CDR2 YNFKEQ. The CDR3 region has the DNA TGTGCCAGCAGCCAAGATCTACAGGGGGCGGGTACCGGGGAGCTGTTTTTT. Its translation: CASSQDLQGAGTGELFF.

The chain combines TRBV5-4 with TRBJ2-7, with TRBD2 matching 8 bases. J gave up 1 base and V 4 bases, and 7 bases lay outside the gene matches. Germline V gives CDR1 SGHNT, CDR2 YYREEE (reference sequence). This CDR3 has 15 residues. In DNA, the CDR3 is TGTGCCAGCAGCCCTCCGGGACTAGGTTCCTACGAGCAGTACTTC. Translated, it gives CASSPPGLGSYEQYF.

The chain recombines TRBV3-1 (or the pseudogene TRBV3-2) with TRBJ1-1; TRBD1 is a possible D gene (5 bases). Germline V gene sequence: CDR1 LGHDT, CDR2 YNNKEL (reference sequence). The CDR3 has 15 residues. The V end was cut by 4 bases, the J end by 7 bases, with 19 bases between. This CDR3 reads CASSRLAGGVDEAFF. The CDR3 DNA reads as TGTGCCAGCAGCCGATTAGCCGGGGGGGTCGATGAAGCTTTCTTT.

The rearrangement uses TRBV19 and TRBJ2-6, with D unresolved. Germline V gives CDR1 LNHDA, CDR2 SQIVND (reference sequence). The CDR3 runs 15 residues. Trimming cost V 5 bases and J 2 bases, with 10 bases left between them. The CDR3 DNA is TGTGCCAGTAGTTTGAGGTGGACTGGGGCCAACGTCCTGACTTTC. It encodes CASSLRWTGANVLTF.

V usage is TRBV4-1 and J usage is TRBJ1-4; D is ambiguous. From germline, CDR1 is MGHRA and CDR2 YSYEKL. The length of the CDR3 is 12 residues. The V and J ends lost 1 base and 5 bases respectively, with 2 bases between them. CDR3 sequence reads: CASSQANEKLFF. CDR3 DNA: TGCGCCAGCAGCCAAGCGAATGAAAAACTGTTTTTT.

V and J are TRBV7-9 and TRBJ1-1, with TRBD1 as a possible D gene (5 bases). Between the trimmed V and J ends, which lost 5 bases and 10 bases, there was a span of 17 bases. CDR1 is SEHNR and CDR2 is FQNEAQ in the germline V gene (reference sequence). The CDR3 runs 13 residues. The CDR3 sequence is CASSKTGTYLAFF. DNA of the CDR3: TGTGCCAGCAGCAAGACCGGGACTTACTTAGCTTTCTTT.

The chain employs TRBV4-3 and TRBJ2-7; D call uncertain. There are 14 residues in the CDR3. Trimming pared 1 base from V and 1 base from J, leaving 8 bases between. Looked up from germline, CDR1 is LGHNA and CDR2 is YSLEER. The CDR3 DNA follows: TGCGCCAGCAGCCAAGTTCTTCAATCCTACGAGCAGTACTTC. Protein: CASSQVLQSYEQYF.

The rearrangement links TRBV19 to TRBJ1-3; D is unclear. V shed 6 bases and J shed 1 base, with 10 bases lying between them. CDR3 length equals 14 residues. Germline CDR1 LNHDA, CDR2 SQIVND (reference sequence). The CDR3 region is CASRVSGSGNTIYF. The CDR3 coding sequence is TGTGCCAGTAGGGTTAGTGGTTCTGGAAACACCATATATTTT.

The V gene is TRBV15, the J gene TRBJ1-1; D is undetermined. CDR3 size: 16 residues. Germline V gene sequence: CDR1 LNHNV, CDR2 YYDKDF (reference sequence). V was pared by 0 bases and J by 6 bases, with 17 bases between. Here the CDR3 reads CATSRDSGQSRAEAFF. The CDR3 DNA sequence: TGTGCCACCAGCAGAGATTCTGGTCAGTCAAGGGCTGAAGCTTTCTTT.

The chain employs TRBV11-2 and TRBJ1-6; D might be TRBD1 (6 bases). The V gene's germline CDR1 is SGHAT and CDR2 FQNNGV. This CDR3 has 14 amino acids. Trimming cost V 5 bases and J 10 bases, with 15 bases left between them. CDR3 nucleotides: TGTGCCAGCAGCCAAACACAGGGAGACTCACCCCTCCACTTT. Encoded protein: CASSQTQGDSPLHF.

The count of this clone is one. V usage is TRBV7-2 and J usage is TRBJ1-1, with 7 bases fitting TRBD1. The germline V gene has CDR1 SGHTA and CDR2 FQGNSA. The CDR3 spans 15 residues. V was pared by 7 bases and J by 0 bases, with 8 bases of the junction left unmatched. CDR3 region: CASTWAGTVNTEAFF. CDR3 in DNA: TGTGCCAGCACCTGGGCGGGGACAGTGAACACTGAAGCTTTCTTT.

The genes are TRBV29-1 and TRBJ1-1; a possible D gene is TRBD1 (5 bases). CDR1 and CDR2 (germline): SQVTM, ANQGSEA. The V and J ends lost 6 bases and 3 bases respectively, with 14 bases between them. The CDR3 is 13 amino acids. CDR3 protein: CSVNTPGDTEAFF. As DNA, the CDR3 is TGCAGCGTAAACACCCCGGGGGACACTGAAGCTTTCTTT.

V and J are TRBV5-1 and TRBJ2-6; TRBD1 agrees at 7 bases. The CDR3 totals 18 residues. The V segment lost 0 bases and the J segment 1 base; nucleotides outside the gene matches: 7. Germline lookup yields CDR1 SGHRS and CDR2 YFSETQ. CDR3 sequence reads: CASSLEAGGRSGANVLTF. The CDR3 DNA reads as TGCGCCAGCAGCTTGGAGGCAGGGGGTAGGTCTGGGGCCAACGTCCTGACTTTC.

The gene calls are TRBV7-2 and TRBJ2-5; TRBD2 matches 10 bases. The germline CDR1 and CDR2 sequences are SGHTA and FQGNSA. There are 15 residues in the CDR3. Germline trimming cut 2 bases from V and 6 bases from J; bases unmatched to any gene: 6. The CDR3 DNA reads TGTGCCAGCAGCTTAACTAGCGGGGTGGGAAAGACCCAGTACTTC. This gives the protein CASSLTSGVGKTQYF.

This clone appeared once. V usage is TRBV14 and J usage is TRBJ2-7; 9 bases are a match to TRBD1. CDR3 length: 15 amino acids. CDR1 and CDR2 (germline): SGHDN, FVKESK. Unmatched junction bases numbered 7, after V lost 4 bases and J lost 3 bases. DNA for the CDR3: TGTGCCAGCAGCCCAATCGGGACAGGGAACTACGAGCAGTACTTC. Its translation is CASSPIGTGNYEQYF.

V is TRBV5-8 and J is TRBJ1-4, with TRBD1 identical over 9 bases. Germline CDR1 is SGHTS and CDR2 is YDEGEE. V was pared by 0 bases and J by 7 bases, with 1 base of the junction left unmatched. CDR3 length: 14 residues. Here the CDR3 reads CASSLDRGLEKLFF. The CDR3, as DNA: TGTGCCAGCAGCTTGGACAGGGGGCTTGAAAAACTGTTTTTT. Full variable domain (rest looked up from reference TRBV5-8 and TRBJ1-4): EAGVTQSPTHLIKTRGQQATLRCSPISGHTSVYWYQQALGLGLQFLLWYDEGEERNRGNFPPRFSGRQFPNYSSELNVNALELEDSALYLCASSLDRGLEKLFFGSGTQLSVL.

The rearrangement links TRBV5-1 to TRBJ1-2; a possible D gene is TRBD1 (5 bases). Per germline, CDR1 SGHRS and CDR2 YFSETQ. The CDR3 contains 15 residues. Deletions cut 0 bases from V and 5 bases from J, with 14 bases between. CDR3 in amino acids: CASSLERGTGYGYTF. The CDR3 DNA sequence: TGCGCCAGCAGCTTGGAGCGGGGTACAGGTTATGGCTACACCTTC.

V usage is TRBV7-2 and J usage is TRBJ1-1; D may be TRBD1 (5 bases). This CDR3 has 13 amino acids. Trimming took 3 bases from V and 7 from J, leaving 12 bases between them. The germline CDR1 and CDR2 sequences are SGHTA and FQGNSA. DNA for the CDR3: TGTGCCAGCAGCTTCAGTGGGGGTTATGAAGCTTTCTTT. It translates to CASSFSGGYEAFF.

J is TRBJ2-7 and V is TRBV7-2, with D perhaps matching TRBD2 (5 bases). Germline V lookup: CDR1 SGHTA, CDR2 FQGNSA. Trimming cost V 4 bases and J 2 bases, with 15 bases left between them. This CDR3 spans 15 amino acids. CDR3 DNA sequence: TGTGCCAGCAGCTATGGACGGGATCGGACCTACGAGCAGTACTTC. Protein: CASSYGRDRTYEQYF. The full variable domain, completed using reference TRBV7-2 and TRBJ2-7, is GAGVSQSPSNKVTEKGKDVELRCDPISGHTALYWYRQSLGQGLEFLIYFQGNSAPDKSGLPSDRFSAERTGGSVSTLTIQRTQQEDSAVYLCASSYGRDRTYEQYFGPGTRLTVT.

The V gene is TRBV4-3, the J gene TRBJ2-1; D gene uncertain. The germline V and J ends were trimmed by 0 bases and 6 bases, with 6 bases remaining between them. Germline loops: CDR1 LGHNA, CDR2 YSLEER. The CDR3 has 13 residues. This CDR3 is CASSQDPSNEQFF. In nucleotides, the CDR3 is TGCGCCAGCAGCCAAGACCCCAGCAATGAGCAGTTCTTC.

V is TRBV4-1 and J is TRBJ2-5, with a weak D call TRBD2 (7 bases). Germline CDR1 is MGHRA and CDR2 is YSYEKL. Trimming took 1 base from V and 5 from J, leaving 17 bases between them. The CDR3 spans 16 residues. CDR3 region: CASSQVEGGPGETQYF. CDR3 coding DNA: TGCGCCAGCAGCCAAGTTGAGGGGGGGCCTGGGGAGACCCAGTACTTC.

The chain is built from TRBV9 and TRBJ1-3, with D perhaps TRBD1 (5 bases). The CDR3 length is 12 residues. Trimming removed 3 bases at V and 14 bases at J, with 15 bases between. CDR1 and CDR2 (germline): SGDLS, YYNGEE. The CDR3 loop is CASSGQGRRLYF. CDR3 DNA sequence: TGTGCCAGCAGCGGGCAGGGCCGCCGGCTATATTTT.

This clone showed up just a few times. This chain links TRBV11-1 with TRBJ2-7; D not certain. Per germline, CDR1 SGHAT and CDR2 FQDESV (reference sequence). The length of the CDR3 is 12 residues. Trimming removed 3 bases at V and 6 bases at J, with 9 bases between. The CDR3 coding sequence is TGTGCCAGCAGCTTGCCTCTGTCCGAGCAGTACTTC. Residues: CASSLPLSEQYF.

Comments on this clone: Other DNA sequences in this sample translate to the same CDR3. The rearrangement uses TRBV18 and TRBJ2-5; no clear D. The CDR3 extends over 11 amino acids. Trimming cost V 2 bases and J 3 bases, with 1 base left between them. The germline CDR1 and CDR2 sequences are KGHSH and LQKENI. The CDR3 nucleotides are TGTGCCAGCTCACCAAAAGAGACCCAGTACTTC. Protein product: CASSPKETQYF. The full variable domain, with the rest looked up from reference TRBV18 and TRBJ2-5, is NAGVMQNPRHLVRRRGQEARLRCSPMKGHSHVYWYRQLPEEGLKFMVYLQKENIIDESGMPKERFSAEFPKEGPSILRIQQVVRGDSAAYFCASSPKETQYFGPGTRLLVL.

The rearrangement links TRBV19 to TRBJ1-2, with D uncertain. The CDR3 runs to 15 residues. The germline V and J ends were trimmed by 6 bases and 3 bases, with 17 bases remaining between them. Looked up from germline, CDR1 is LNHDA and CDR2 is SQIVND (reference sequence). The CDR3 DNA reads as TGTGCCAGTAGGAGACTAGGAGACGAGTACTATGGCTACACCTTC. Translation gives CASRRLGDEYYGYTF. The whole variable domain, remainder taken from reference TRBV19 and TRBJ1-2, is DGGITQSPKYLFRKEGQNVTLSCEQNLNHDAMYWYRQDPGQGLRLIYYSQIVNDFQKGDIAEGYSVSREKKESFPLTVTSAQKNPTAFYLCASRRLGDEYYGYTFGSGTRLTVV.

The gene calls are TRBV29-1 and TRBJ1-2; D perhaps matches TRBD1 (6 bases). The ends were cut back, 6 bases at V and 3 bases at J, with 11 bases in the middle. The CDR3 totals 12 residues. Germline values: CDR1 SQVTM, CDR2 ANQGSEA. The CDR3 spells CSVQGVYYGYTF. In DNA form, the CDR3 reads TGCAGCGTACAGGGCGTCTACTATGGCTACACCTTC.

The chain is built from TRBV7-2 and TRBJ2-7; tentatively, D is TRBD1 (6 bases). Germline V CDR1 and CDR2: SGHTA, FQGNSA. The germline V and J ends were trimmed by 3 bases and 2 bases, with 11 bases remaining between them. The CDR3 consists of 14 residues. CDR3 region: CASSFRQVPYEQYF. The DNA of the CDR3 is TGTGCCAGCAGCTTTCGACAGGTTCCCTACGAGCAGTACTTC. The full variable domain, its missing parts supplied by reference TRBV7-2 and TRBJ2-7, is GAGVSQSPSNKVTEKGKDVELRCDPISGHTALYWYRQSLGQGLEFLIYFQGNSAPDKSGLPSDRFSAERTGGSVSTLTIQRTQQEDSAVYLCASSFRQVPYEQYFGPGTRLTVT.

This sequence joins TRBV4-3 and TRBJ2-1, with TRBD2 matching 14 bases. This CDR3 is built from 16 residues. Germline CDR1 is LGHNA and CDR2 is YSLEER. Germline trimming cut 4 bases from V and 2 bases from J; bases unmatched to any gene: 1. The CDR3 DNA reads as TGCGCCAGCAGCCCGACTAGCGGGGGGGCCTACAATGAGCAGTTCTTC. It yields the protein CASSPTSGGAYNEQFF.

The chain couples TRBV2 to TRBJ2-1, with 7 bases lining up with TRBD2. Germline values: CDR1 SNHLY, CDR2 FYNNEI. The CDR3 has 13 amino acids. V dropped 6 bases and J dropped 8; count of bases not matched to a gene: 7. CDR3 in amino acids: CASSSGLVYEQFF. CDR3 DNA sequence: TGTGCCAGCAGCTCTGGACTAGTCTATGAGCAGTTCTTC.

The CDR3 DNA reads as TGTGCCAGCAGCTTGGGGGGCAGGGAGACCCAGTACTTC. Translation: CASSLGGRETQYF. The rearrangement joins TRBV5-6 to TRBJ2-5, with a possible D match to TRBD1 (5 bases). CDR1 and CDR2 (germline): SGHDT, YYEEEE. V lost 0 bases, J lost 5 bases, and 8 bases lay in between. The CDR3 runs to 13 residues.